The 10 T cell receptor beta chains below were found in one sample sequenced in a study of blood T cell repertoires in COVID-19 (TCRdb year 2020). The library was generated by the immunoSEQ multiplex PCR assay. Held by TCRdb, this immuneACCESS table contains in-frame sequences only and omits some clones. Under half of the omission traces to an unresolved V gene where checked; the cause of the rest is unknown. This sample is represented by over 150,000 clones; about 80% of them were singletons. About an eighth of the sample is held by the ten biggest clonotypes. Specimen: peripheral blood. Receptors originate from an older woman with COVID-19, enrolled during active disease.

This chain joins TRBV27 and TRBJ2-7; 12 bases agree with TRBD2. In germline, CDR1 is MNHEY, CDR2 SMNVEV (reference sequence). The CDR3 totals 17 residues. Trimming at V came to 2 bases and at J to 4 bases, leaving 9 bases not matched to a gene. In DNA, the CDR3 is TGTGCCAGCAGTTTAGCCGAAGCTAGCGGGAGGGCGTACGAGCAGTACTTC. Amino acid sequence: CASSLAEASGRAYEQYF.

In regard to this clone: Its ends do not fully match the called genes, so a read error is possible. The V gene is TRBV5-1, the J gene TRBJ2-5, with D maybe TRBD2 (5 bases). CDR3 length: 13 residues. Germline loops: CDR1 SGHRS, CDR2 YFSETQ. CDR3 sequence reads: CASSSRVWETRYF. CDR3 DNA sequence: TGCGCCAGCAGCTCCCGAGTATGGGAGACCCGGTACTTC.

The rearrangement links TRBV6-5 to TRBJ2-7; 8 nucleotides align to TRBD1. The CDR3 is 16 amino acids. Germline values: CDR1 MNHEY, CDR2 SVGAGI. J lost 3 bases, V lost 2 bases, and 9 bases had no gene match. The CDR3 nucleotides read TGTGCCAGCAGTTACCCCCGGGACAGGAACATCTACGAGCAGTACTTC. Translating it yields CASSYPRDRNIYEQYF.

The chain uses TRBV3-1 (or the pseudogene TRBV3-2) and TRBJ1-4; the match to TRBD1 covers 8 bases. CDR1 is LGHDT and CDR2 is YNNKEL in the germline V gene (reference sequence). V was clipped by 1 base and J by 11 bases; unmatched bases: 6. This CDR3 comprises 14 residues. DNA for the CDR3: TGTGCCAGCAGCCAAGGCATCCAGGGGGCCAAACTGTTTTTT. As protein: CASSQGIQGAKLFF.

The CDR3 is CASSRNRDRNQPQHF. The DNA for the CDR3 is TGTGCCAGCTCACGAAACAGGGACAGGAATCAGCCCCAGCATTTT. This chain connects TRBV18 to TRBJ1-5; the match to TRBD1 covers 8 bases. Germline V gene lookup returns CDR1 KGHSH and CDR2 LQKENI. V lost 4 bases and J lost 4; bases outside the gene matches: 6. The CDR3 has 15 amino acids.

The rearrangement joins TRBV12-3 or TRBV12-4 to TRBJ1-1; no clear D. V gave up 5 bases and J gave up 6 bases, with 10 bases separating them. The CDR3 runs to 12 residues. CDR3 sequence: CASSLFRAEAFF. CDR3 DNA: TGTGCCAGCAGTCTGTTCCGGGCTGAAGCTTTCTTT.

This clone was counted a single time. The chain recombines TRBV25-1 with TRBJ2-3, with D possibly matching TRBD2 (6 bases). The CDR3 has 15 residues. In germline, CDR1 is MGHDK, CDR2 SYGVNS. V lost 5 bases, J lost 1 base, and 13 bases lay in between. CDR3 in amino acids: CASSTATRRTDTQYF. CDR3 DNA sequence: TGTGCCAGCAGTACTGCGACTAGACGCACAGATACGCAGTATTTT. Supplemented by reference TRBV25-1 and TRBJ2-3, the full variable domain reads EADIYQTPRYLVIGTGKKITLECSQTMGHDKMYWYQQDPGMELHLIHYSYGVNSTEKGDLSSESTVSRIRTEHFPLTLESARPSHTSQYLCASSTATRRTDTQYFGPGTRLTVL.

V usage is TRBV6-5 and J usage is TRBJ1-3; 9 positions agree with TRBD1. The CDR3 extends over 15 amino acids. The junction had 1 base not matched to a gene; V was cut back by 2 bases and J by 2 bases. CDR1 is MNHEY and CDR2 is SVGAGI in the germline V gene. The CDR3 sequence is CASSYGDRAGNTIYF. DNA of the CDR3: TGTGCCAGCAGTTACGGGGACAGGGCTGGAAACACCATATATTTT.

This clone has a handful of counts. This sequence joins TRBV5-1 and TRBJ1-1; 7 bases are a match to TRBD1. The germline V gene encodes CDR1 SGHRS and CDR2 YFSETQ. The CDR3 loop spans 13 amino acids. V was clipped by 1 base and J by 4 bases; unmatched bases: 1. CDR3 nucleotides: TGCGCCAGCAGCTTGTCAGGGGGCACTGAAGCTTTCTTT. It codes for CASSLSGGTEAFF.

The chain is built from TRBV18 and TRBJ1-3; no clear D gene. CDR3 size: 16 residues. V dropped 5 bases and J dropped 3 bases, with 17 bases sitting between them. Germline V lookup: CDR1 KGHSH, CDR2 LQKENI. The CDR3 region has the DNA TGTGCCAGCTCAACCCATATTCTCTCCGGTGGAAACACCATATATTTT. Protein sequence: CASSTHILSGGNTIYF. Full variable domain (missing parts from reference TRBV18 and TRBJ1-3): NAGVMQNPRHLVRRRGQEARLRCSPMKGHSHVYWYRQLPEEGLKFMVYLQKENIIDESGMPKERFSAEFPKEGPSILRIQQVVRGDSAAYFCASSTHILSGGNTIYFGEGSWLTVV.